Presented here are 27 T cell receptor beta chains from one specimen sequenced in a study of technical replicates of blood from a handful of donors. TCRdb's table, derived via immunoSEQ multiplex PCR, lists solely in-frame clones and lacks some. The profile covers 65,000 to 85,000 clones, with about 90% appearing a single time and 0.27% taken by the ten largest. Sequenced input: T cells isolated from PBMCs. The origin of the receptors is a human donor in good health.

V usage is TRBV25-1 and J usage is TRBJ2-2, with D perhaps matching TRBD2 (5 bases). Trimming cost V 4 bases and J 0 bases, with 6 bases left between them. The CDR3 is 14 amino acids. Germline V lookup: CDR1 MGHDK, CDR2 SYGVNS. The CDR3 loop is CASSVGANTGELFF. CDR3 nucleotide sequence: TGTGCCAGCAGTGTCGGGGCGAACACCGGGGAGCTGTTTTTT.

The CDR3 sequence is CASSLVSGGVIEQYF. CDR3 bases: TGTGCCAGCAGCTTAGTTTCAGGGGGTGTAATCGAGCAGTACTTC. The chain joins TRBV7-9 to TRBJ2-7, with 7 bases matching TRBD1. The junction had 9 bases not matched to a gene; V was cut back by 1 base and J by 6 bases. Germline V lookup: CDR1 SEHNR, CDR2 FQNEAQ (reference sequence). The CDR3 spans 15 residues.

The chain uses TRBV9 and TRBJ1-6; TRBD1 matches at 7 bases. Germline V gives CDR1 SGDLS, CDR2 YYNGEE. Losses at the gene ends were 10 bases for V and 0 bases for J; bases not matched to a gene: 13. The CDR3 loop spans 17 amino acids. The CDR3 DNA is TGTGCCGGTATCCCCCCGGGACAGAGCTCCTATAATTCACCCCTCCACTTT. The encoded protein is CAGIPPGQSSYNSPLHF.

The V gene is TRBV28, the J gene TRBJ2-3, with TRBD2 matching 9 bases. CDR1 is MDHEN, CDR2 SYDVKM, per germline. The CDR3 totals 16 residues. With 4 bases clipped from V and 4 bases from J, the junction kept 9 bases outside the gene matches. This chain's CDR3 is CASSSIAGVRADTQYF. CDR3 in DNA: TGTGCCAGCAGTTCGATAGCGGGAGTTCGCGCAGATACGCAGTATTTT.

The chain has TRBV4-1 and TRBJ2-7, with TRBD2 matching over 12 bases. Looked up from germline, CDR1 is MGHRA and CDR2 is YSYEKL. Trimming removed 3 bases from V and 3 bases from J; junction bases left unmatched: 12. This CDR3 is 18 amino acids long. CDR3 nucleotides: TGCGCCAGCAGCCAGAGGACTAGCGGGACGATGACTGTCTACGAGCAGTACTTC. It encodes CASSQRTSGTMTVYEQYF.

The CDR3 DNA reads TGTGCCAGCAGCGCTGGACAGGGCTCCTATAATTCACCCCTCCACTTT. Its protein product is CASSAGQGSYNSPLHF. V is TRBV5-4 and J is TRBJ1-6; 8 bases are a match to TRBD1. The germline V gene has CDR1 SGHNT and CDR2 YYREEE (reference sequence). J gave up 0 bases and V 4 bases, and 3 bases lay outside the gene matches. CDR3 length equals 16 residues.

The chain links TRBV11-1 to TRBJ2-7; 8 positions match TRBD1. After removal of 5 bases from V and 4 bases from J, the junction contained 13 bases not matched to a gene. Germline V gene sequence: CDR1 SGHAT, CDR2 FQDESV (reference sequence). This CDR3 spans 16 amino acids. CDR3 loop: CASSPIQGGLGYEQYF. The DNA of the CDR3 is TGTGCCAGCAGCCCAATACAGGGGGGATTAGGATACGAGCAGTACTTC.

The CDR3 nucleotides read TGCGCCAGCGGTCGCCTTTGGAACAGAGAGTTGAACACTGAAGCTTTCTTT. Translated, it gives CASGRLWNRELNTEAFF. The chain employs TRBV4-1 and TRBJ1-1; D is unresolved. Germline V gene sequence: CDR1 MGHRA, CDR2 YSYEKL. This CDR3 is 17 amino acids long. V was trimmed by 8 bases and J by 0 bases, leaving 22 bases between them.

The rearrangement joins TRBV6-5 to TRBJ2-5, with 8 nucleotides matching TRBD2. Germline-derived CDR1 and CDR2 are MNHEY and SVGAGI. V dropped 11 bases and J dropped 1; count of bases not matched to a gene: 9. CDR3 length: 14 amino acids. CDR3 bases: TGTGCCGTCCGGGGGGGGGTTATCCAAGAGACCCAGTACTTC. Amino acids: CAVRGGVIQETQYF.

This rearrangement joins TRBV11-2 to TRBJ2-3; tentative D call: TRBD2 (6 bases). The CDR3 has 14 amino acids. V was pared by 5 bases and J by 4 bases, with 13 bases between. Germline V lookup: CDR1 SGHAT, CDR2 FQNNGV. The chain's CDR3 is CASSPWRGSDTQYF. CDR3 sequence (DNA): TGTGCCAGCAGCCCGTGGCGGGGTTCAGATACGCAGTATTTT. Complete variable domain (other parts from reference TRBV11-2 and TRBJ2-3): EAGVAQSPRYKIIEKRQSVAFWCNPISGHATLYWYQQILGQGPKLLIQFQNNGVVDDSQLPKDRFSAERLKGVDSTLKIQPAKLEDSAVYLCASSPWRGSDTQYFGPGTRLTVL.

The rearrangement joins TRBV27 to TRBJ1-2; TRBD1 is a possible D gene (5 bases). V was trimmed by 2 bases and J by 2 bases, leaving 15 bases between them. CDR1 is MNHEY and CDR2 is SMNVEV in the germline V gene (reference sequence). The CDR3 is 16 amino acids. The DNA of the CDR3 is TGTGCCAGCAGTTTAAAAGGTTATCCAGGGAACTATGGCTACACCTTC. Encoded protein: CASSLKGYPGNYGYTF.

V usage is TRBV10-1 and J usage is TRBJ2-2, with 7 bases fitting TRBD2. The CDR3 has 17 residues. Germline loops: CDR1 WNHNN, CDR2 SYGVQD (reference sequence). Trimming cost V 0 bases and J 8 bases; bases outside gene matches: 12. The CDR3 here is CASSESSGDPRGGELFF. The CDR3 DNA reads TGCGCCAGCAGTGAGTCCAGCGGGGACCCCCGAGGAGGGGAGCTGTTTTTT.

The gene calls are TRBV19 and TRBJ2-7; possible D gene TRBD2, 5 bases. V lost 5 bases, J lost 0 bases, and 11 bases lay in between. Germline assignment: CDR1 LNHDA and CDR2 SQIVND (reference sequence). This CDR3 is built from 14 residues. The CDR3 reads CASSPTGSSYEQYF. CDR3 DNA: TGTGCCAGTAGTCCTACGGGGAGCTCCTACGAGCAGTACTTC.

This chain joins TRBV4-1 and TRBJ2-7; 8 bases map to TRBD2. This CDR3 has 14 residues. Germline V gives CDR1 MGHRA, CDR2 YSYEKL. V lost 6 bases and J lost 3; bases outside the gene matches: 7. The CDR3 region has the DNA TGCGCCAGCAGAAAGGGACTAGACGTCTACGAGCAGTACTTC. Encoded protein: CASRKGLDVYEQYF.

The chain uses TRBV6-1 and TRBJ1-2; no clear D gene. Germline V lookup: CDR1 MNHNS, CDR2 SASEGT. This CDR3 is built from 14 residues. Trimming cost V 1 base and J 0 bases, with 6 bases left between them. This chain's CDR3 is CASSEEYTNYGYTF. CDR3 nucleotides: TGTGCCAGCAGTGAAGAATACACTAACTATGGCTACACCTTC.

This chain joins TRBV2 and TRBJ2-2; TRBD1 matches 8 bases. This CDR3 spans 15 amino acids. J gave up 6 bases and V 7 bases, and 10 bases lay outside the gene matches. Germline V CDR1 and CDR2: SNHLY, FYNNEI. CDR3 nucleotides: TGTGCCAGCACCCGAGAGACAGGGGTTGCCGGGGAGCTGTTTTTT. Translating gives CASTRETGVAGELFF. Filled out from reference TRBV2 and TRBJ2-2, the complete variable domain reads EPEVTQTPSHQVTQMGQEVILRCVPISNHLYFYWYRQILGQKVEFLVSFYNNEISEKSEIFDDQFSVERPDGSNFTLKIRSTKLEDSAMYFCASTRETGVAGELFFGEGSRLTVL.

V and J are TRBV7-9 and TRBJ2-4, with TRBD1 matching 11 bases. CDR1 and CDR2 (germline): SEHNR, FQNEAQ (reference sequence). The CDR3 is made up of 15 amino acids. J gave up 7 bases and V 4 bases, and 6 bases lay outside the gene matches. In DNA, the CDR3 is TGTGCCAGCAGCTCAGGACAGGGGGCTGGGAACATTCAGTACTTC. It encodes CASSSGQGAGNIQYF.

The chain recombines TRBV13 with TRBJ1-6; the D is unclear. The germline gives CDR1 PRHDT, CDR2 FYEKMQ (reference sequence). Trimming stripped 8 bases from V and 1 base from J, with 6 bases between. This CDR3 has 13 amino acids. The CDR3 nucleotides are TGTGCCAGCGGGAGGTCCTATAATTCACCCCTCCACTTT. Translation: CASGRSYNSPLHF.

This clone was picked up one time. CDR3 DNA sequence: TGTGCCAGCACCGCCGGGACTAGCGGGGGGCGGGTCACCGGGGAGCTGTTTTTT. Protein product: CASTAGTSGGRVTGELFF. V is TRBV7-9 and J is TRBJ2-2, with TRBD2 identical over 15 bases. Germline CDR1 is SEHNR and CDR2 is FQNEAQ (reference sequence). V dropped 7 bases and J dropped 4; count of bases not matched to a gene: 10. The CDR3 has 18 residues. Based on the CDR3 plus reference TRBV7-9 and TRBJ2-2, the full variable domain is DTGVSQNPRHKITKRGQNVTFRCDPISEHNRLYWYRQTLGQGPEFLTYFQNEAQLEKSRLLSDRFSAERPKGSFSTLEIQRTEQGDSAMYLCASTAGTSGGRVTGELFFGEGSRLTVL.

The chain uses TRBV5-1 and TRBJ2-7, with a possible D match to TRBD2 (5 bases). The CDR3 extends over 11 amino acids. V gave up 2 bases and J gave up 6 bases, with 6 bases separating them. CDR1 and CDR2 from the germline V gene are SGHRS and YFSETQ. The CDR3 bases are TGCGCCAGCAGCTTCGGGGTCGAGCAGTACTTC. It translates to CASSFGVEQYF.

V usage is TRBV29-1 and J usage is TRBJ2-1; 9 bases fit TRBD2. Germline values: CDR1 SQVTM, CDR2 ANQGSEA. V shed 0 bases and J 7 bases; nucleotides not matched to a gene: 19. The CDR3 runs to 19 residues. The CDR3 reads CSVEEVHPGVAGGPNEQFF. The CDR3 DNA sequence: TGCAGCGTTGAAGAGGTCCACCCAGGGGTTGCGGGAGGGCCAAATGAGCAGTTCTTC.

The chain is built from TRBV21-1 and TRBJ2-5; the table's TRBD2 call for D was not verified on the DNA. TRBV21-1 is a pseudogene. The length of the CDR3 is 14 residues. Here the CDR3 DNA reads TGTGCCAGCAGCAAAGGCGGGGGGGCAGAGACCCAGTACTTC. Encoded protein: CASSKGGGAETQYF.

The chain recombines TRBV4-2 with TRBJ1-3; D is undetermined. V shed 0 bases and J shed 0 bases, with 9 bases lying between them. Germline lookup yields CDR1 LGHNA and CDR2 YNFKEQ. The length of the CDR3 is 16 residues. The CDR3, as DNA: TGTGCCAGCAGCCAAGAATTTGACTTCTCTGGAAACACCATATATTTT. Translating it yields CASSQEFDFSGNTIYF.

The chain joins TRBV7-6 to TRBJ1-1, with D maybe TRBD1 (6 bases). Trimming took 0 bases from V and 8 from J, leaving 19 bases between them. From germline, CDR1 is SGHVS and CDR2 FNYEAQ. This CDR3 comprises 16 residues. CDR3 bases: TGTGCCAGCAGCTTAGCCCAGGGGCAGATTGCTGTCGAAGCTTTCTTT. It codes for CASSLAQGQIAVEAFF.

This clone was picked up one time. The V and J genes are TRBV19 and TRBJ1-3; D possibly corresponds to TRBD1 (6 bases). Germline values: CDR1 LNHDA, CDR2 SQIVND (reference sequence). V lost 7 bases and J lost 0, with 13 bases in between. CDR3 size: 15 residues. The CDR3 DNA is TGTGCCAGTATCGACAGGTCCTACTCTGGAAACACCATATATTTT. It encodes CASIDRSYSGNTIYF.

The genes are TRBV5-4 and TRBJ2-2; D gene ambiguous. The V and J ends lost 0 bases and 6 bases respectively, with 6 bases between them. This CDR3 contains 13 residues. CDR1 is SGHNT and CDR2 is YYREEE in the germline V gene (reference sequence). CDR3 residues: CASSLVLAGELFF. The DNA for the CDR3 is TGTGCCAGCAGCTTGGTTTTAGCCGGGGAGCTGTTTTTT.

CDR3 loop: CAIGGTDNQPQHF. The CDR3 nucleotides read TGTGCCATCGGGGGGACGGACAATCAGCCCCAGCATTTT. The chain combines TRBV10-3 with TRBJ1-5; D is perhaps TRBD1 (5 bases). This CDR3 has 13 residues. Germline-derived CDR1 and CDR2 are ENHRY and SYGVKD. Trimming removed 8 bases at V and 3 bases at J, with 11 bases between.